The clone carrying this T cell receptor beta chain was seen only once. Its specificity is unknown. One end of the junction varies from germline; a read error may be responsible. This sample is drawn from a study of blood T cells in healthy people across ages. Whole-study findings and limits: Because donor CMV status was unknown, expanded clonotype changes were possibly confounded.

Together with a sample-barcoded 5' primer, a J-beta primer mix was included in a second PCR lasting roughly 6 to 12 cycles. TCRdb itself ran the 5' RACE reads through MiXCR, one entry per CDR3 protein. The sample yields more than 750,000 distinct CDR3 sequences, just under 30% seen once. This CDR3 region has 15 residues. This sample also belongs to another study, concerning T cells of mothers and their children. That investigation notes: For related and unrelated pairs alike, thymic selection shapes TCR recombination output similarly. Relative to unrelated pairs, biologically related mother-child dyads exhibited marginally greater, non-significant overlap.

The chain links TRBV12-3 or TRBV12-4 to TRBJ2-5; 8 bases fit TRBD1. This receptor was identified in a woman aged 40 to 50 in good health. Material for sequencing was blood. CDR3 bases: TGTGCCTGCAGTTCGTCCGGACAGGGTAAAGAGACCCAGTACTTC. Amino acids: CACSSSGQGKETQYF.